This T cell receptor beta chain was obtained from a study of T-cell reconstitution after alpha-beta-depleted transplantation in children. At least ten counts were recorded for this clonotype. J was trimmed by 4 bases and V by 0 bases; bases with no gene match: 5. The CDR3 sequence is 15 residues long. Looked up from germline, CDR1 is SGDLS and CDR2 is YYNGEE. A TCRbeta library incorporating unique molecular identifiers was prepared. TCRdb analysed the PCR reads with MiXCR anew, one entry per CDR3 protein. The repertoire holds about half a million distinct CDR3 sequences, with approximately 12% as singletons.

The chain has TRBV9 and TRBJ2-3; 7 bases map to TRBD2. The sequence was obtained from a human donor who donated a stem cell graft to a child with combined immunodeficiency. Sequenced material: PBMCs from the stem cell graft donor, taken from the stem cell graft. CDR3 bases: TGTGCCAGCAGCGTAGTGGGAGGGACGGCAGATACGCAGTATTTT. This translates into CASSVVGGTADTQYF.